This T cell receptor (beta chain) was identified in a study of shared clonotypes between healthy human individuals. Study-level background: Each donor had three CD4 naive, three CD4 memory, two CD8 naive and one CD8 memory plate.

CD45RO-negative, CCR7-selected cells formed the naive CD8 fraction, which excluded terminally differentiated effector memory CD45RA+ cells. Genomic DNA from each subset was divided evenly over several immunoSEQ plates. In replicate PCRs of sorted subsets, about 220 ng DNA, roughly 31,000 T cell genomes, was used. Using immunoSEQ multiplex PCR, the repertoire was profiled, and TCRdb retains in-frame clones only, with some absent. The data show 1.5 million to 2.5 million clones, over 85% seen once. Regarding this clone: Its specificity is unknown.

Overall study results and limits: Across a handful of donors, naive CD4 shared around 5.3%, naive CD8 more than 3%, memory CD4 roughly 2.4%, memory CD8 0.4%.

This TCR was recovered from a man younger than 30 in good health. Material: naive CD8+ T cells sorted from blood.

CDR3 sequence: CASSEGLDEAYEQYF. The CDR3 nucleotides read TGTGCCAGCAGCGAGGGACTAGACGAAGCCTACGAGCAGTACTTC. The chain links TRBV9 to TRBJ2-7, with 8 positions matching TRBD2. Germline loops: CDR1 SGDLS, CDR2 YYNGEE. The V gene end was trimmed by 3 bases and the J gene end by 2 bases; junction bases not matched to a gene: 7. This CDR3 spans 15 amino acids.